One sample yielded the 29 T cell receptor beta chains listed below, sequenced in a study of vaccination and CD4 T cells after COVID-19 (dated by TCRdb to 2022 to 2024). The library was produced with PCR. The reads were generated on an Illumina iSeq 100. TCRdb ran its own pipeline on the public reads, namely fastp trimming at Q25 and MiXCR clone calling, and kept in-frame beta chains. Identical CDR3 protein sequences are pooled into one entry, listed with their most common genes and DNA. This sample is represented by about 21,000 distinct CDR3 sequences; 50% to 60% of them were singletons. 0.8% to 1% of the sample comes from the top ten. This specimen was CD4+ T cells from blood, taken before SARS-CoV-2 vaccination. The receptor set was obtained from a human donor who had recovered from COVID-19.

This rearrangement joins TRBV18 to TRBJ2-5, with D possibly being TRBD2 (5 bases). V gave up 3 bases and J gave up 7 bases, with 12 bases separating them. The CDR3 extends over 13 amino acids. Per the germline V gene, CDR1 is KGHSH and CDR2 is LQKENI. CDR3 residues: CASSPSPEGTQYF. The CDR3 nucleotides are TGTGCCAGCTCACCGTCACCTGAGGGGACCCAGTACTTC.

The CDR3 DNA follows: TGCAGTGCTAGCTGGGGAATGGGCAATCAGCCCCAGCATTTT. Its protein is CSASWGMGNQPQHF. The chain employs TRBV20-1 and TRBJ1-5; D gene uncertain. Per germline, CDR1 DFQATT and CDR2 SNEGSKA (reference sequence). V lost 3 bases and J lost 2, with 11 bases in between. The CDR3 has 14 amino acids.

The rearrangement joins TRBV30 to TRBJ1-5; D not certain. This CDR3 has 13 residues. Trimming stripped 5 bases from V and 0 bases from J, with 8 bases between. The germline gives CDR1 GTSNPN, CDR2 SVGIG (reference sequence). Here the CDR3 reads CAWRPNSNQPQHF. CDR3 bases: TGTGCCTGGCGCCCGAATAGCAATCAGCCCCAGCATTTT.

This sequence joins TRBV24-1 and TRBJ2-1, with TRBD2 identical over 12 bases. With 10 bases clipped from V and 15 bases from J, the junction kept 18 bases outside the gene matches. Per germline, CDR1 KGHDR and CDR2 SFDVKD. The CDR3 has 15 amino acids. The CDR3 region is CATQDRDGLAGRLFF. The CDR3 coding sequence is TGTGCCACTCAAGACAGGGACGGACTAGCGGGACGACTGTTCTTC.

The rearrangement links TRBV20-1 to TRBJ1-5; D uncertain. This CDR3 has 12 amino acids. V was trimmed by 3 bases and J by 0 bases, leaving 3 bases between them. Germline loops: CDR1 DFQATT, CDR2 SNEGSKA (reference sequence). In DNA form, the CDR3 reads TGCAGTGCTAGCGGTAGCAATCAGCCCCAGCATTTT. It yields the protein CSASGSNQPQHF.

The CDR3 sequence is CASSIDGEKPQHF. The CDR3 nucleotides are TGTGCCAGTAGTATAGACGGGGAGAAGCCCCAGCATTTT. The chain recombines TRBV19 with TRBJ1-5; D not resolved. V shed 0 bases and J shed 8 bases, with 8 bases lying between them. The CDR3 contains 13 residues. Germline V gene data show CDR1 as LNHDA and CDR2 as SQIVND (reference sequence).

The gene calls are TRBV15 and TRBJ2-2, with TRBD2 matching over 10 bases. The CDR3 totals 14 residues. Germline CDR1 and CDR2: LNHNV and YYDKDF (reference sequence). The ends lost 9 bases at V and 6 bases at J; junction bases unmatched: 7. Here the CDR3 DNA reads TGTGCCACTAAGCGGGAGGGCCGGGCCGGGGAGCTGTTTTTT. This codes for CATKREGRAGELFF.

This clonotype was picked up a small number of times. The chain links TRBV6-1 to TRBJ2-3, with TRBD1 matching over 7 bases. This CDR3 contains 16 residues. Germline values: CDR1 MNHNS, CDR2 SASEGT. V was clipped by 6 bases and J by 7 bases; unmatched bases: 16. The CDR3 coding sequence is TGTGCCAGCAGGGGTCAGGACAGGCTCGCGGGTCATACGCAGTATTTT. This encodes CASRGQDRLAGHTQYF.

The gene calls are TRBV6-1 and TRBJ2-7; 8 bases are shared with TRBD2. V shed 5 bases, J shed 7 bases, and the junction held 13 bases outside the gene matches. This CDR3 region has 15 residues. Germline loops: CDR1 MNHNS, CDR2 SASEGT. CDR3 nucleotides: TGTGCCAGCAGTCGGTCGGGACTAGGGCTGTCGGAGCAGTACTTC. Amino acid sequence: CASSRSGLGLSEQYF.

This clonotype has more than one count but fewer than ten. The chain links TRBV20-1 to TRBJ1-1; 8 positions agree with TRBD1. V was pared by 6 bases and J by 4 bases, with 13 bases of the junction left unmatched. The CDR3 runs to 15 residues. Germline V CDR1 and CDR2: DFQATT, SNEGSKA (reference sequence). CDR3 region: CSAPRTGQFFTEAFF. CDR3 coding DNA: TGCAGTGCCCCCCGGACAGGGCAGTTCTTCACTGAAGCTTTCTTT.

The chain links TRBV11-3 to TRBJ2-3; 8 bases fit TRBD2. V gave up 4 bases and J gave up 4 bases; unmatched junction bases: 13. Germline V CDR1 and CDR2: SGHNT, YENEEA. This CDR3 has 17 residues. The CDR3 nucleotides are TGTGCCAGCAGCTCCCGCTTGCGGGAGGACGCGTCAGATACGCAGTATTTT. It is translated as CASSSRLREDASDTQYF.

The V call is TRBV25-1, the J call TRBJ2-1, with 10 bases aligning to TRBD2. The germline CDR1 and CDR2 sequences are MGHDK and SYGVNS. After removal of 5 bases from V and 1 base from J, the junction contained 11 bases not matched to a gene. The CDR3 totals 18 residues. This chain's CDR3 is CASSPNQGSGRSYNEQFF. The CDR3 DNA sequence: TGTGCCAGCAGTCCTAACCAGGGTAGCGGGAGGTCCTACAATGAGCAGTTCTTC.

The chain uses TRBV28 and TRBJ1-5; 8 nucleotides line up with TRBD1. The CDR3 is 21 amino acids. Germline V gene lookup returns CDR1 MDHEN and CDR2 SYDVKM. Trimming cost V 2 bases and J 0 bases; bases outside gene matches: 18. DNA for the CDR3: TGTGCCAGCAGTTTAGTCCAGGGGGCGATTGTCGCAGCGAATAGCAATCAGCCCCAGCATTTT. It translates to CASSLVQGAIVAANSNQPQHF.

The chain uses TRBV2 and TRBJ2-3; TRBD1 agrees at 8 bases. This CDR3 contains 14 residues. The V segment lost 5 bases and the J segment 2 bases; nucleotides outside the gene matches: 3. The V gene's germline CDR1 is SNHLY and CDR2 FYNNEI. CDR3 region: CASSTRGHTDTQYF. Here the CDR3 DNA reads TGTGCCAGCAGTACCAGGGGGCACACAGATACGCAGTATTTT.

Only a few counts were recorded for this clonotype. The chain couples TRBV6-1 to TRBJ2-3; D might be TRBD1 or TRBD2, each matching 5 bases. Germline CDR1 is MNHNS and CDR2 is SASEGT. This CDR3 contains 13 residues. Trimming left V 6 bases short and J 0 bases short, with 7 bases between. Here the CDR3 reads CASRRDSTDTQYF. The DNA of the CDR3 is TGTGCCAGCAGAAGGGACAGCACAGATACGCAGTATTTT.

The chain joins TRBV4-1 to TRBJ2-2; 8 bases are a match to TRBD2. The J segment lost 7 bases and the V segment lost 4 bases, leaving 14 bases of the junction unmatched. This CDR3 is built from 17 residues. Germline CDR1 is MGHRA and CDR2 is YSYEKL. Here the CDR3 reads CASSPLGIAGSDGELFF. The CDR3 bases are TGCGCCAGCAGCCCCCTTGGAATAGCGGGGTCCGACGGGGAGCTGTTTTTT.

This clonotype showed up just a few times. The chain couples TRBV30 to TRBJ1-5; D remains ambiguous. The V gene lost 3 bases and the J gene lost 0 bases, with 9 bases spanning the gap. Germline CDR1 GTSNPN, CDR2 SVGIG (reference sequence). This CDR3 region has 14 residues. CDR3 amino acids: CAWSSQGSNQPQHF. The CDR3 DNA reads TGTGCCTGGAGCTCCCAAGGTAGCAATCAGCCCCAGCATTTT.

CDR3 DNA: TGTGCCAGCAGTGAGGGACGGGAGGGTTGGGAGACCCAGTACTTC. Translation: CASSEGREGWETQYF. This rearrangement joins TRBV2 to TRBJ2-5; 8 nucleotides line up with TRBD2. The V and J ends lost 3 bases and 5 bases, in that order; junction bases with no gene match: 8. The CDR3 totals 15 residues. Germline V gene data show CDR1 as SNHLY and CDR2 as FYNNEI.

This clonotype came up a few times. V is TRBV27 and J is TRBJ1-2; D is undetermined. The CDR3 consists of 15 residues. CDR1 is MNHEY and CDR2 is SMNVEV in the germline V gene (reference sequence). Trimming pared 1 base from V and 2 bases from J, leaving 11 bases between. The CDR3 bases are TGTGCCAGCAGTTTATACCTCTACGAAAACTATGGCTACACCTTC. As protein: CASSLYLYENYGYTF.

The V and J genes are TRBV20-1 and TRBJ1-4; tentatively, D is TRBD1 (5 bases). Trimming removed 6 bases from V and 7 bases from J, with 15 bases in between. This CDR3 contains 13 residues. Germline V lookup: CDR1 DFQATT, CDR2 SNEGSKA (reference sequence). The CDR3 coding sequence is TGCAGTGCAGGGGCGAGCGGGTTTGAAAAACTGTTTTTT. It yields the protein CSAGASGFEKLFF.

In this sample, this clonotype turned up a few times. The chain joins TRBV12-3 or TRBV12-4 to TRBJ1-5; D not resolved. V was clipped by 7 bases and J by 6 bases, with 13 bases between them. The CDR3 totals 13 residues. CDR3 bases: TGTGCCAGCACCCCTGGGTTGGTTCAGCCCCAGCATTTT. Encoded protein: CASTPGLVQPQHF.

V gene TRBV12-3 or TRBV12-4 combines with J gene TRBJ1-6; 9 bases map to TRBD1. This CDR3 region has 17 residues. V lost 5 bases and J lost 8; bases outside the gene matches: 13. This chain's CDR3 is CASSMRNRGRGHSPLHF. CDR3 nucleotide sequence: TGTGCCAGCAGTATGAGAAACAGGGGGCGAGGTCATTCACCCCTCCACTTT.

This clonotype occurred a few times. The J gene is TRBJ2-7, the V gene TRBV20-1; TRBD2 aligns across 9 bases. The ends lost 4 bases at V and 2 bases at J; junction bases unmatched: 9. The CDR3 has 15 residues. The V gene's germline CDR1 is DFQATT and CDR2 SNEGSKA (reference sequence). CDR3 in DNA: TGCAGTGCTAAACCACTAGCGGGCGGACCCTACGAGCAGTACTTC. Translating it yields CSAKPLAGGPYEQYF.

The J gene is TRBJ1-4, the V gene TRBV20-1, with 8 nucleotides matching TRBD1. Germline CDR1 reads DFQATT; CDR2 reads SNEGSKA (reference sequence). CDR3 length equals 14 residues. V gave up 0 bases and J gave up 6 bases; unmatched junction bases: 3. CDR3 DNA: TGCAGTGCTAGAGATCCACAGGGGGATGAAAAACTGTTTTTT. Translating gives CSARDPQGDEKLFF.

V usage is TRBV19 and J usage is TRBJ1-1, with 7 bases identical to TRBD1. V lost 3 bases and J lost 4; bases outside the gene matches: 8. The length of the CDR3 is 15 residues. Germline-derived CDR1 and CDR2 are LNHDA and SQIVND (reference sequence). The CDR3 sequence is CASSILQGLGTEAFF. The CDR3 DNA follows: TGTGCCAGTAGTATCCTACAGGGGTTGGGCACTGAAGCTTTCTTT.

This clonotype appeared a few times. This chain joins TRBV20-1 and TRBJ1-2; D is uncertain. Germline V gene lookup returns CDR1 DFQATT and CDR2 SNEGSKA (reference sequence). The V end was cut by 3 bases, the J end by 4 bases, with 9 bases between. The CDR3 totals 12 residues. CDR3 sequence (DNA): TGCAGTGCTAGGGCCGGTACCTATGGCTACACCTTC. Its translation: CSARAGTYGYTF.

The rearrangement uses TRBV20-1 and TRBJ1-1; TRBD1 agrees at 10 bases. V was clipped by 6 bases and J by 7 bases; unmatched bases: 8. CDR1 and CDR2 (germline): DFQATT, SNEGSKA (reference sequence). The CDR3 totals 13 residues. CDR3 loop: CSAPRTGGYEAFF. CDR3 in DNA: TGCAGTGCCCCCAGGACAGGGGGATATGAAGCTTTCTTT.

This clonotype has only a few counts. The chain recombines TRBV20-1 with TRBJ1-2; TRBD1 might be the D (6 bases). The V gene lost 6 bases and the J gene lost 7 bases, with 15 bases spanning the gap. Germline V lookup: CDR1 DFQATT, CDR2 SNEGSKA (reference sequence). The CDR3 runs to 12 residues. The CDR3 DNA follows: TGCAGTGCGCTAACAGGGAAGGGTGGCTACACCTTC. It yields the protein CSALTGKGGYTF.

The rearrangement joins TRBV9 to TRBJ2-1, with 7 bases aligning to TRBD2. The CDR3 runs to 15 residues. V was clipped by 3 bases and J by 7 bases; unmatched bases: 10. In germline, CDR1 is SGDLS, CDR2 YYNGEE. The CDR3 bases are TGTGCCAGCAGCGATCGGACTAGATACATTAATGAGCAGTTCTTC. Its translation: CASSDRTRYINEQFF. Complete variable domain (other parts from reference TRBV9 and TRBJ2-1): DSGVTQTPKHLITATGQRVTLRCSPRSGDLSVYWYQQSLDQGLQFLIQYYNGEERAKGNILERFSAQQFPDLHSELNLSSLELGDSALYFCASSDRTRYINEQFFGPGTRLTVL.